Following are 3 T cell receptor beta chains from one sample sequenced in a study of OX40 agonist ivuxolimab in advanced cancers. Sequencing used immunoSEQ multiplex PCR; TCRdb keeps in-frame clones, though not all of them. The table records about 37,000 clones, 75% to 90% of them present only once. This specimen was CD4+ or CD8+ T cells sorted from blood, taken in a trial of the OX40 agonist ivuxolimab. Receptors originate from an adult with an advanced solid tumor such as melanoma, head and neck, liver or kidney cancer.

This clone has only one observation. The chain couples TRBV11-2 to TRBJ2-3; the D call may be TRBD1 or TRBD2 (5 bases each). The CDR3 runs to 15 residues. Germline values: CDR1 SGHAT, CDR2 FQNNGV. With 5 bases removed from V and 4 bases from J, the gap between germline ends came to 16 bases. The CDR3 region is CASSLGALGPDTQYF. CDR3 DNA sequence: TGTGCCAGCAGCCTCGGGGCCCTTGGCCCAGATACGCAGTATTTT.

CDR3 loop: CASSRLDSTDTQYF. The CDR3 region has the DNA TGTGCCAGCAGCCGTCTGGATAGCACAGATACGCAGTATTTT. The chain links TRBV5-4 to TRBJ2-3; D is undetermined. CDR1 SGHNT and CDR2 YYREEE come from the germline V gene (reference sequence). V was trimmed by 4 bases and J by 0 bases, leaving 9 bases between them. The CDR3 consists of 14 residues.

The V and J genes are TRBV5-1 and TRBJ2-4; no clear D gene. Germline CDR1 reads SGHRS; CDR2 reads YFSETQ. Trimming took off 4 bases at V and 6 bases at J, with 8 bases between the two ends. The CDR3 is made up of 12 amino acids. This CDR3 is CASSGSLNIQYF. The CDR3 DNA sequence: TGCGCCAGCAGCGGCAGTCTAAACATTCAGTACTTC. Full variable domain (remainder filled in from reference TRBV5-1 and TRBJ2-4): KAGVTQTPRYLIKTRGQQVTLSCSPISGHRSVSWYQQTPGQGLQFLFEYFSETQRNKGNFPGRFSGRQFSNSRSEMNVSTLELGDSALYLCASSGSLNIQYFGAGTRLSVL.